These T cell receptor beta chains were read from a single sample in a study of cytomegalovirus exposure and HLA in healthy donors. Libraries were prepared by immunoSEQ multiplex PCR; TCRdb keeps only in-frame clonotypes and omits some of them. The table records tens of thousands of clones, roughly 80% of them present only once. The sample comprised PBMCs. The receptors were sampled from a man in his forties in good health and CMV-seronegative. The CDR3 runs from the conserved cysteine through the conserved F or W. D genes are given only for firm matches. Some rows mark clone size as missing; the rest say once, few, many or name a class of expanded clone.

TRBD1,.,TRBJ1-1,TRBV29-1,CSVGGKQGFNSNTEAFF,TGCAGCGTTGGAGGGAAACAGGGGTTTAATTCGAACACTGAAGCTTTCTTT
.,.,TRBJ1-6,TRBV5-4,CASSLVPGQTSSPLHF,TGTGCCAGCAGCTTGGTCCCTGGACAAACATCTTCACCCCTCCACTTT
TRBD1,.,TRBJ1-6,TRBV29-1,CSVSGQGYNSPLHF,TGCAGCGTCTCTGGACAGGGCTATAATTCACCCCTCCACTTT
.,.,TRBJ2-4,TRBV7-8,CASSLTTAKNIQYF,TGTGCCAGCAGCTTAACGACAGCAAAAAACATTCAGTACTTC
.,once,TRBJ2-7,TRBV10-3,CAISESRGQQYF,TGTGCCATCAGTGAGTCCCGGGGACAACAGTACTTC
TRBD1,few,TRBJ1-1,TRBV28,CASSSWTGGNTEAFF,TGTGCCAGCAGTTCCTGGACAGGGGGGAACACTGAAGCTTTCTTT
TRBD1,.,TRBJ2-2,TRBV7-9,CASIMQGGGGELFF,TGTGCCAGCATCATGCAAGGGGGCGGCGGGGAGCTGTTTTTT
TRBD2,once,TRBJ2-6,TRBV6-4,CASSDSYRGGSGANVLTF,TGTGCCAGCAGTGACTCGTATAGGGGAGGGTCCGGGGCCAACGTCCTGACTTTC
.,.,TRBJ1-2,TRBV7-9,CASSTERGGYTF,TGTGCCAGCAGTACGGAAAGGGGAGGCTACACCTTC
TRBD1,.,TRBJ1-4,TRBV6-1,CASSEFLGQVGNEKLFF,TGTGCCAGCAGTGAATTTTTGGGACAGGTCGGTAATGAAAAACTGTTTTTT
TRBD1,.,TRBJ1-1,TRBV25-1,CASSEYDRSGQKAFF,TGTGCCAGCAGTGAATACGACAGGTCGGGACAGAAAGCTTTCTTT
TRBD1,few,TRBJ1-6,TRBV7-9,CSSSLTGQGTSGPLHF,TGTTCCAGCAGCTTAACGGGACAGGGCACCAGTGGACCCCTCCACTTT
.,.,TRBJ2-7,TRBV2,CASKRQKISYEQYF,TGTGCCAGCAAGAGACAGAAGATCTCCTACGAGCAGTACTTC
.,.,TRBJ1-1,TRBV7-9,CASSLDGGWRSTEAFF,TGTGCCAGCAGCTTAGATGGGGGGTGGAGGAGCACTGAAGCTTTCTTT
TRBD2,.,TRBJ2-3,TRBV6-1,CASSEAAAGGFTDTQYF,TGTGCCAGCAGTGAAGCGGCAGCGGGAGGTTTCACAGATACGCAGTATTTT
.,.,TRBJ1-3,TRBV4-1,CASRDSGNTIYF,TGCGCCAGCAGGGACTCGGGAAACACCATATATTTT